This T cell receptor beta chain was identified during a study of CD8 T cells in ankylosing spondylitis. Study-wide findings and caveats: Significant enrichment of disease-linked clones was reportedly seen in matched ankylosing spondylitis synovial fluid. Some motif variants were previously reported in reactive arthritis synovial fluid and blood. A TCR beta motif made of 7 to 9 highly homologous variants seemed typical of ankylosing spondylitis blood.

At least ten counts were recorded for this clonotype. Its target is not known. The CDR3 length is 14 residues. The J segment lost 1 base and the V segment lost 2 bases, leaving 4 bases of the junction unmatched. CDR1 and CDR2 (germline): DFQATT, SNEGSKA (reference sequence). TCRdb re-analysed the 5' RACE reads in MiXCR, keeping a single row per CDR3 protein. The repertoire consists of fewer than 250,000 distinct CDR3 sequences, with over 9.5% occurring once and the leading ten covering about 3%. V is TRBV20-1 and J is TRBJ1-1; TRBD1 aligns across 7 bases. This TCR was sampled from a male donor with ankylosing spondylitis or in good health (not recorded which). The sample taken for sequencing was blood, either unsorted or a sorted T cell fraction (not recorded which). The CDR3 sequence is CSARTTGANTEAFF. The CDR3 nucleotides read TGCAGTGCTAGAACTACAGGGGCGAACACTGAAGCTTTCTTT.